This TCR beta chain came from a study of Graves' ophthalmopathy and Graves' hyperthyroidism. Lactation, pregnancy, uncontrolled infections and other autoimmune diseases were all grounds for excluding patients. This clonotype has a count of ten or more. Its matching antigen is unknown. The CDR3 has 14 residues. V lost 3 bases to trimming and J lost 5 bases, with 14 bases between them. Germline CDR1 and CDR2: MNHEY and SMNVEV (reference sequence). Beta-chain TCR CDR3 regions were amplified from RNA transcripts. First-round RT-PCR with HTBI primers preceded a second-round multiplex PCR. TCRdb reprocessed the multiplex PCR reads via MiXCR and lists one record per CDR3 protein. This table has a few hundred thousand distinct CDR3 sequences, under 25% appearing once. Study results and limitations: A 13-signature model separated ophthalmopathy from stable hyperthyroidism, almost 90% sensitivity, around 81% specificity.

The TCR sequence derives from a woman aged 18-35 years with stable Graves' hyperthyroidism. The chain carries TRBV27 and TRBJ2-7, with a weak D call TRBD1 (5 bases). The sequencing input was peripheral blood. In nucleotides, the CDR3 is TGTGCCAGCAGTTTCCAGGGTCCGAAGGACGAGCAGTACTTC. Its translation: CASSFQGPKDEQYF.